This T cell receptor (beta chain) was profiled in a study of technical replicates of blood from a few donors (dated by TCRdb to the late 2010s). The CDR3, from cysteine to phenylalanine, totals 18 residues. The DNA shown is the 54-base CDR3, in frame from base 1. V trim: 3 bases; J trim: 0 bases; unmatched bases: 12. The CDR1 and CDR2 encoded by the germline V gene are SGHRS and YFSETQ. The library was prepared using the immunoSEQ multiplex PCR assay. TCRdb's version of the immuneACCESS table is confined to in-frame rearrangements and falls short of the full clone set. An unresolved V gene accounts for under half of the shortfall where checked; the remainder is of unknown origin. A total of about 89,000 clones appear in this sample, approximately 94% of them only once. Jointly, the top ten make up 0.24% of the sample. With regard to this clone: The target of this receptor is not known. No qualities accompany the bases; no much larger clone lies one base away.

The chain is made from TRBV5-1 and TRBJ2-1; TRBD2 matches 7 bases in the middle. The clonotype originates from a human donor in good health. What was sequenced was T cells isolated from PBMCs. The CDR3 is CASSSPVTGGSSYNEQFF. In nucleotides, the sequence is TGCGCCAGCAGCTCCCCGGTGACGGGGGGTAGCTCCTACAATGAGCAGTTCTTC.